The source of this T cell receptor beta chain is a study of vaccination effects on CD4 cells after COVID-19. Overall study context: After the second dose, samples were taken at median day 72.

V lost 4 bases and J lost 6, with 18 bases in between. Germline V gene sequence: CDR1 SNHLY, CDR2 FYNNEI. This CDR3 is built from 15 residues. Comments on this clone: The antigen remains unidentified.

General study findings and limits: At late timepoints after vaccination, vaccine- and infection-induced clones shrank markedly.

The table came from immunoSEQ multiplex PCR; TCRdb's copy has only in-frame clones and leaves some out. Seen here are about 24,000 clones, more than 80% observed once, and the top ten hold about 5.3%. CD4+ T cells specific for antigen were expanded with viral peptide pools by the ViraFEST assay before sequencing. Subsequent to roughly 9 days of culture, CD4+ T cells were isolated. The cohort was immunized with two doses of either the BNT162b2 or mRNA-1273 vaccine. Vaccinated recipients, who were negative for nucleocapsid antibodies, had no history of SARS-CoV-2 infection. Every well housed around 2.1 million PBMC, which grew in culture alongside around 10 IU/ml IL-2 and approximately 10 ug/ml peptides.

This clonotype originated in a human donor who received a COVID-19 vaccine. Some clones in this sample may be carry-over from other donors' samples. The chain has TRBV2 and TRBJ1-2, with D possibly TRBD1 on 5 matching bases. This specimen was CD4+ T cells from PBMCs cultured with SARS-CoV-2 spike peptides, taken after COVID-19 vaccination. The CDR3 is CASSGLPVGTDGYTF. In DNA, the CDR3 is TGTGCCAGCAGTGGCCTCCCGGTCGGGACGGATGGCTACACCTTC.